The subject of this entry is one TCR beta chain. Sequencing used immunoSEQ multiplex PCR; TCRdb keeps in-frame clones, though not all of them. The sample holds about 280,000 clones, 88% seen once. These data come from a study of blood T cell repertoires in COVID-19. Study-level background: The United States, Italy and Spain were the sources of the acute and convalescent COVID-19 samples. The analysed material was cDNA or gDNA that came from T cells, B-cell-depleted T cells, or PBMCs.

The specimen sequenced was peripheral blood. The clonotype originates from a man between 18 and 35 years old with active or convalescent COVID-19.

The CDR3 nucleotides are TGTGCCAGCAGTTACTCGAACGGGGGGAAAATTGAGCCCCAGCATTTT. Its protein product is CASSYSNGGKIEPQHF. The V gene is TRBV6-7, the J gene TRBJ1-5; the D gene is possibly TRBD1 (5 bases). TRBV6-7 is filed as an ORF, its function uncertain. CDR3 length equals 16 residues. V was shortened by 0 bases and J by 8 bases, with 17 bases between the two germline ends.